This T cell receptor (beta chain) comes out of a study of somatic mutations in cytotoxic T cells in rheumatoid arthritis. Unmatched junction bases numbered 3, after V lost 0 bases and J lost 4 bases. Germline CDR1 and CDR2: MNHNS and SASEGT. The length of the CDR3 is 15 residues. Overall study results and limits: A single CD8+ clone exceeded 20% of CD8+ cells in 8 of 65 patients.

TCRdb's table, derived via immunoSEQ multiplex PCR, lists solely in-frame clones and lacks some. Of 15,000 to 25,000 clones listed, around 80% are singletons. Details on this clone: Its specificity is not known.

The rearrangement links TRBV6-1 to TRBJ2-1; 7 nucleotides align to TRBD1. Sequenced sample: CD8+ T cells sorted from blood. The source is a woman between 45 and 65 years old in good health. The CDR3 here is CASSEAAGGYNEQFF. CDR3 DNA: TGTGCCAGCAGTGAAGCGGCAGGGGGATACAATGAGCAGTTCTTC.